This T cell receptor (beta chain) stems from a study of shared clonotypes between healthy human individuals. Across the study: Each donor contributed plates that comprised three CD4 naive, three CD4 memory, two CD8 naive and one CD8 memory.

A remark on this clone: The antigen is unknown.

Study-wide results and limits: Expectations were that clonotype sharing among donors would be affected by sequencing depth. Naive CD4 clonotypes were shared across a few donors at roughly 5.5%. Generation of non-shared clonotypes was less probable than generation of clonotypes shared by all four donors.

The repertoire was sequenced with immunoSEQ multiplex PCR; TCRdb's copy has only in-frame clones and lacks some. The table records about 550,000 clones, roughly 96% of them present only once. Naivety among CD8 cells was defined by CD45RO negativity and positive CCR7 selection, thereby excluding terminally differentiated effector memory CD45RA+ cells. Germline V gene lookup returns CDR1 LGHNA and CDR2 YNFKEQ. V shed 0 bases and J shed 6 bases, with 17 bases lying between them. The CDR3 is 16 residues long. The sample was naive CD8+ T cells sorted from blood. The chain recombines TRBV4-2 with TRBJ1-2, with no clear D. This receptor was identified in a woman in her 30s in good health. The DNA for the CDR3 is TGTGCCAGCAGCCAAGAAGCGGTGTCCTACAAGGATGGCTACACCTTC. Translating it yields CASSQEAVSYKDGYTF.